Included here is one TCR beta chain sequence, with context. As yet, its antigen is unknown. Repertoires were generated with immunoSEQ multiplex PCR, while TCRdb's copy carries only in-frame clones and drops some. The sample consists of around 8,000 clones, over 70% of them appearing once. The sample comes from a study of high-grade serous ovarian cancer treatment subgroups. Tumor samples were taken before definitive surgery or chemotherapy. Findings and limits, study-wide: These tumor repertoires lack spatial information from bulk sequencing. Different patients shared almost no repertoire; same-patient tumors shared roughly 0.1 to 0.8.

CDR1 is SGHTA and CDR2 is FQGNSA in the germline V gene. Unmatched junction bases numbered 3, after V lost 2 bases and J lost 10 bases. CDR3 length equals 14 residues. The TCR was taken from a human donor with high-grade serous ovarian cancer. Sequencing used tumor tissue. The chain links TRBV7-2 to TRBJ2-1; 12 bases map to TRBD2. The CDR3 DNA reads as TGTGCCAGCAGCTTATCTAGCGGGGGGGGAGAGCAGTTCTTC. It specifies CASSLSSGGGEQFF.